This T cell receptor beta chain was captured in a study of identical twins listed by TCRdb under 2016. Regarding the study in general: To test whether fetal clonotypes persist, the study used deep sequencing on TCR alpha and beta repertoires from monozygotic twins, unrelated adults of various ages, and cord blood. To rule out contamination, the twin experiments were replicated at different times with different library preparation protocols.

The receptor library was made with 5' RACE. The instrument was an Illumina HiSeq 2000. A universal primer binding site was introduced by template switching, and a unique molecular identifier was present in the final cDNA, enabling accurate counting of TCR cDNA molecules. Specific primers in the conserved constant-segment region were used to synthesize first-strand cDNA for TCR alpha and beta chains. To control for contamination, every cDNA library carried two barcodes: a SMART-Mk sample barcode plus Illumina barcodes. Two successive PCR steps introduced TruSeq adapter sequences along with Illumina sample barcodes. The TCR alpha and beta cDNA libraries were sequenced on the Illumina HiSeq platform using custom primers. The original pipeline was this. MiGEC processed the raw reads to extract unique molecular identifiers, while MiXCR was used to determine the CDR3 positions. Recombination models were inferred per individual with the repgenHMM and IGoR tools using an EM algorithm. Shared clonotype analysis was performed with the tcR package in R, normalizing sharing by the product of cloneset sizes. Out-of-frame nonproductive sequences were analyzed to study raw recombination free of thymic and clonal selection effects. TCRdb reworked the public reads: Q25 trimming with fastp, MiXCR clone assembly, productive beta chains retained. Every entry covers one CDR3 protein and lists the most common genes and DNA from its rows. TCRdb assigned the V and J calls; the authors' analysis was not used. This sample has roughly 700,000 distinct CDR3 sequences in its table, and 8.6% of those were observed once. 0.85% to 1% of the sample goes to the ten largest clones.

Remarks on this clonotype: Its binding antigen is unknown. No base quality information exists; no much larger clone differs at one position.

Findings and caveats that apply to the study as a whole: Invariant T cells such as MAIT and iNKT could partly confound zero-insertion analyses, although diverse VJ usage argued against such confounding for most clonotypes. Excess twin sharing in beta out-of-frame sequences was weaker because fewer shared sequences lowered the signal-to-noise ratio. Fewer insertions were carried by abundant cord blood beta clonotypes, a similar but weaker trend appeared in young adult naive repertoires, and no such trend appeared in memory repertoires. Recombination models systematically underestimated out-of-frame TCR alpha sharing in monozygotic twins but agreed with sharing between unrelated individuals. Compared with coincidental sharing between unrelated individuals, out-of-frame TCR alpha sequences shared between twins had an excess of sequences with low generation probability. Conclusions relied on cross-sectional statistical analysis, since the same donors could not be followed over many years.

Every donor in the study was a healthy Caucasian. The twin cohort consisted of three pairs of female monozygotic twins, all aged roughly 18 to 29 years. RNA for TCR libraries was isolated from peripheral blood mononuclear cells. These data also featured in a second study, about yellow fever vaccine responses in identical twins. The second study also describes: The T cell response to vaccination in identical twins was reported by the authors to appear partly convergent and partly personalized. The study precisely tracked vaccine-responding T cell clones in identical twins.

This TCR came from a woman younger than 30 in good health. What was sequenced was PBMCs.

The DNA sequence reads TGTGCCAGCAGCTCGACTAGTCCGGGGGAGCTGTTTTTT. The resulting protein is CASSSTSPGELFF. Recombination connected TRBV7-3 to TRBJ2-2; a tentative D match to TRBD2 spans 6 bases. Taken from the germline V gene, the CDR1 and CDR2 loops are SGHTA and FQGTGA. V is cut by 4 bases and J by 8 bases, and the space between the germline ends is 11 bases. Counted from cysteine to phenylalanine, this CDR3 has 13 amino acids. Here the CDR3 DNA is all that survives: 39 bases in frame from base 1.